A selection of T cell receptor beta chains follows, all from one sample in a study of shared clonotypes between healthy human individuals. The data were produced by immunoSEQ multiplex PCR, yet TCRdb's version contains in-frame clones alone and is incomplete. The sample records 2,500,000 or so clones, approximately 90% being singletons. The sequencing sample was made of naive CD4+ T cells from PBMCs. These receptors all stem from a man younger than 30 in good health. Some clones in this sample may be carry-over from other donors' samples. CDR3s leave out the opening cysteine and the closing phenylalanine or tryptophan. Each record gives: V gene, CDR3 protein.

V gene: TRBV25-1
CDR3 protein: ASNSAGSNTEAF

V gene: TRBV19
CDR3 protein: ASKAGGGAHYEQY

V gene: TRBV28
CDR3 protein: ASSLWGTGVGDTEAF

V gene: TRBV14
CDR3 protein: ASSQGAGYNEQF

V gene: TRBV6-1
CDR3 protein: ASSDMIGGRVLDNEQF

V gene: TRBV11-2
CDR3 protein: ASSLESSYEQY

V gene: TRBV7-3
CDR3 protein: ASSSQGTGTDTQY

V gene: TRBV7-8
CDR3 protein: ASSSARTQY

V gene: TRBV6-1
CDR3 protein: ALPTDTQY

V gene: TRBV5-4
CDR3 protein: ASSLSSGRWDEQF

V gene: TRBV2
CDR3 protein: ASSGGLGQYTGELF

V gene: TRBV10-3
CDR3 protein: ATRGGLAGGEDTQY

V gene: TRBV9
CDR3 protein: ASSVLHTNTGELF

V gene: TRBV7-2
CDR3 protein: ASSLQNTIY

V gene: TRBV18
CDR3 protein: ASSPQGQGEQY

V gene: TRBV29-1
CDR3 protein: SVDMGQGRKQY

V gene: TRBV14
CDR3 protein: ASSQALPGLAGANIQY